What follows are 11 T cell receptor beta chains derived from one specimen sequenced in a study of blood T cell repertoires in COVID-19. Profiled with immunoSEQ multiplex PCR; TCRdb holds only in-frame clones, not every one. The sample has approximately 160,000 clones; under 90% are singletons. The sample comprised peripheral blood. Receptor source: a woman aged 80 or over with acute or convalescent COVID-19.

The gene calls are TRBV19 and TRBJ2-7; D possibly corresponds to TRBD2 (6 bases). V was trimmed by 5 bases and J by 10 bases, leaving 18 bases between them. The germline V gene encodes CDR1 LNHDA and CDR2 SQIVND (reference sequence). The CDR3 consists of 13 residues. In DNA, the CDR3 is TGTGCCAGTAGTTCGTCCGGGGCCGGGGGTCAGTACTTC. It codes for CASSSSGAGGQYF.

This chain links TRBV18 with TRBJ1-2; TRBD1 is a possible D gene (6 bases). The CDR3 runs to 15 residues. From germline, CDR1 is KGHSH and CDR2 LQKENI. Trimming shortened V by 0 bases and J by 8 bases, and 16 bases separated the two germline ends. CDR3: CASSPPGGQGRGYTF. CDR3 DNA: TGTGCCAGCTCACCACCCGGGGGGCAGGGACGCGGCTACACCTTC.

The rearrangement uses TRBV18 and TRBJ2-1; TRBD1 matches at 9 bases. The CDR3 is 16 amino acids. V gave up 1 base and J gave up 6 bases; unmatched junction bases: 7. Germline V CDR1 and CDR2: KGHSH, LQKENI. CDR3 protein: CASSPQGQGGFNEQFF. CDR3 bases: TGTGCCAGCTCACCACAGGGACAGGGAGGTTTCAATGAGCAGTTCTTC.

This clone was seen only once. The chain recombines TRBV6-5 with TRBJ2-7; D not resolved. The germline V gene has CDR1 MNHEY and CDR2 SVGAGI. Trimming left V 5 bases short and J 3 bases short, with 8 bases between. This CDR3 region has 12 residues. DNA of the CDR3: TGTGCCAGCAGTCGAGGAAACTACGAGCAGTACTTC. Translated: CASSRGNYEQYF.

The chain has TRBV15 and TRBJ2-3, with D possibly matching TRBD1 (6 bases). Germline CDR1 is LNHNV and CDR2 is YYDKDF (reference sequence). This CDR3 is 13 amino acids long. Trimming cost V 3 bases and J 4 bases, with 8 bases left between them. The CDR3 reads CATSSDRPDTQYF. CDR3 nucleotides: TGTGCCACCAGCAGCGACAGGCCAGATACGCAGTATTTT.

V and J are TRBV14 and TRBJ2-1; 9 bases align to TRBD1. The length of the CDR3 is 11 residues. V shed 4 bases, J shed 14 bases, and the junction held 3 bases outside the gene matches. CDR1 SGHDN and CDR2 FVKESK come from the germline V gene. The CDR3 DNA sequence: TGTGCCAGCAGCCGGGACAGGGCGAAGTTCTTC. Translating gives CASSRDRAKFF.

V usage is TRBV7-9 and J usage is TRBJ1-1, with 10 bases lining up with TRBD1. The CDR3 runs to 17 residues. Germline CDR1 reads SEHNR; CDR2 reads FQNEAQ (reference sequence). J gave up 2 bases and V 7 bases, and 13 bases lay outside the gene matches. Here the CDR3 DNA reads TGTGCCAGCAACCCCCTGGGACAGGGGCGGTTAAACACTGAAGCTTTCTTT. Protein product: CASNPLGQGRLNTEAFF.

As to this clone: Distinct nucleotide sequences in the sample also encode this CDR3. The rearrangement links TRBV7-2 to TRBJ1-2; D may be TRBD1 (6 bases). Looked up from germline, CDR1 is SGHTA and CDR2 is FQGNSA. This CDR3 has 13 amino acids. V lost 1 base to trimming and J lost 6 bases, with 9 bases between them. The CDR3 sequence: CASSLVGGDGYTF. The CDR3 region has the DNA TGTGCCAGCAGCTTAGTAGGGGGGGATGGCTACACCTTC.

This clone appeared a single time. This sequence joins TRBV27 and TRBJ2-1; TRBD2 matches at 11 bases. The CDR3 is made up of 16 amino acids. J lost 5 bases, V lost 5 bases, and 8 bases had no gene match. Germline CDR1 MNHEY, CDR2 SMNVEV (reference sequence). The CDR3 DNA reads TGTGCCAGCAGTCGGATACTAGCGGGGGAGCACAATGAGCAGTTCTTC. Translation gives CASSRILAGEHNEQFF.

This chain uses TRBV6-6 with TRBJ2-7, with D possibly being TRBD1 (5 bases). The CDR3 runs to 14 residues. The germline CDR1 and CDR2 sequences are MNHNY and SVGAGI (reference sequence). Deletions cut 0 bases from V and 5 bases from J, with 11 bases between. The DNA of the CDR3 is TGTGCCAGCAGTTACTCGAACTCCAGGGACGAGCAGTACTTC. Translated, it gives CASSYSNSRDEQYF.

This chain uses TRBV5-1 with TRBJ2-5, with 10 bases fitting TRBD2. This CDR3 has 18 amino acids. The ends lost 4 bases at V and 4 bases at J; junction bases unmatched: 16. The V gene's germline CDR1 is SGHRS and CDR2 YFSETQ. The CDR3 here is CASSPWGNPSGGGETQYF. For the CDR3, the DNA is TGCGCCAGCAGCCCTTGGGGGAATCCTAGCGGGGGCGGAGAGACCCAGTACTTC.